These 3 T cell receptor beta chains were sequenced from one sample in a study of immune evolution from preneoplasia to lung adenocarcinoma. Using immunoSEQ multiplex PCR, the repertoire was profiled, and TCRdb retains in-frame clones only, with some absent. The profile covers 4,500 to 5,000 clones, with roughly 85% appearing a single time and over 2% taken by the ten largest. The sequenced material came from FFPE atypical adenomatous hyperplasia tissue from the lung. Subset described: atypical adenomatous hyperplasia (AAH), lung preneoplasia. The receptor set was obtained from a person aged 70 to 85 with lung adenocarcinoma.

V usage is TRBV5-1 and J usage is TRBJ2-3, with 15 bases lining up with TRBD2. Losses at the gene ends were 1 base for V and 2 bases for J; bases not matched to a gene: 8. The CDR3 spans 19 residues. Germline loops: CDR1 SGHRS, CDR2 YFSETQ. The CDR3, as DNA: TGCGCCAGCAGCTTGCAAGGACTAGCGGGAGGGATTAACACAGATACGCAGTATTTT. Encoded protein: CASSLQGLAGGINTDTQYF.

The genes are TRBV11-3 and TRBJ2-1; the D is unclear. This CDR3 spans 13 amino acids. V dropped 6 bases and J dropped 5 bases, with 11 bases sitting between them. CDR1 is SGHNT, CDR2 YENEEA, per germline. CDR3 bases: TGTGCCAGCAGTAAAAGGGATAACAATGAGCAGTTCTTC. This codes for CASSKRDNNEQFF.

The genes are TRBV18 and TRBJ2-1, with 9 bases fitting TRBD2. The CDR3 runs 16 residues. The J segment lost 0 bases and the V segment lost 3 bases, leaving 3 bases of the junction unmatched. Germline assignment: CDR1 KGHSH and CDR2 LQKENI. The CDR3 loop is CASSPFSGSSYNEQFF. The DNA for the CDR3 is TGTGCCAGCTCACCTTTTAGCGGGAGCTCCTACAATGAGCAGTTCTTC.